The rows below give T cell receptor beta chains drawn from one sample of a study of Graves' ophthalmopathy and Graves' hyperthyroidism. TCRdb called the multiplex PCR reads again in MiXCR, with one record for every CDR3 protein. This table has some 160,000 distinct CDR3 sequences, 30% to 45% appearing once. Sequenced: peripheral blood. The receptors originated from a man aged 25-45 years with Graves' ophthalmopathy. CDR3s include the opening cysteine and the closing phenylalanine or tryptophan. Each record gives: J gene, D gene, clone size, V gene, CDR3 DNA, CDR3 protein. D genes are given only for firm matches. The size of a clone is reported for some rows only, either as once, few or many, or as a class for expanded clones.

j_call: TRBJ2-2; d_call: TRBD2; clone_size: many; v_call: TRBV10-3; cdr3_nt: TGTGCCATCAGTAGTTCTAGCGGAACGAACACCGGGGAGCTGTTTTTT; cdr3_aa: CAISSSSGTNTGELFF
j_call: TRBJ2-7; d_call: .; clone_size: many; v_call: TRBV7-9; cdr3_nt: TGTGCCAGCAGCTTTTTGTCCCACGAGCAGTACTTC; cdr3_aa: CASSFLSHEQYF
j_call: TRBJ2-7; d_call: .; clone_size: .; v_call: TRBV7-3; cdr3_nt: TGTGCCAGCAGCTTATTCCACGAGCAGTACTTC; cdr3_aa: CASSLFHEQYF
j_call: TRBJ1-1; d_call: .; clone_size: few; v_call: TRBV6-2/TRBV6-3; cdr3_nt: TGTGCCAGCAGTTACTCGTGGGAGCTGAACACTGAAGCTTTCTTT; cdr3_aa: CASSYSWELNTEAFF
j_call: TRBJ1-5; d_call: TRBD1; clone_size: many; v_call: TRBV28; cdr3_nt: TGTGCCAGCAGCTTCCGGGACAGGGGATGGCAGCCCCAGCATTTT; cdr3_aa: CASSFRDRGWQPQHF
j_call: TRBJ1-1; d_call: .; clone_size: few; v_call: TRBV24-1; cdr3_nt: TGTGCCACCAGTGAGGGGCGGGGTGAAGCTTTCTTT; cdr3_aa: CATSEGRGEAFF
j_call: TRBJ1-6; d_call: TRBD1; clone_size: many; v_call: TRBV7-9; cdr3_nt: TGTGCCAGCAGCCTGAGGGACAGCCTTAATTCACCCCTCCACTTT; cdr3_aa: CASSLRDSLNSPLHF
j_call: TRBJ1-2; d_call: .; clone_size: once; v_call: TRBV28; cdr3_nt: TGTGCCAGCAGTAAGCTAACGGGGTATGGCTACACCTTC; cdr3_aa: CASSKLTGYGYTF
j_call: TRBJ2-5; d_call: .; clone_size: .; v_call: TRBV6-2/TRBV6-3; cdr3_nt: TGTGCCAGCAGTTACTCCAGAACCTGGGAGACCCAGTACTTC; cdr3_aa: CASSYSRTWETQYF
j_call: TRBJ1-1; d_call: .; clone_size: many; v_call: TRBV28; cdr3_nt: TGTGCCAGCAGTTTGGATCTAGCGGGGGGAAACACTGAAGCTTTCTTT; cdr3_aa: CASSLDLAGGNTEAFF
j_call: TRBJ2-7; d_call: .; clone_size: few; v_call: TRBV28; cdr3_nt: TGTGCCAGCAGTTCCTTAGCGTTCGAGCAGTACTTC; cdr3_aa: CASSSLAFEQYF
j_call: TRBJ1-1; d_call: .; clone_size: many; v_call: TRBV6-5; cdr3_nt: TGTGCCAGCAGTTATCGGGCGCAGGAGGGTGAAGCTTTCTTT; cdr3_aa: CASSYRAQEGEAFF
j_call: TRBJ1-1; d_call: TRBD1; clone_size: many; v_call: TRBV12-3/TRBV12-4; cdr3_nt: TGTGCCAGCATTTCAGGGGGCACTGAAGCTTTCTTT; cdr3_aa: CASISGGTEAFF
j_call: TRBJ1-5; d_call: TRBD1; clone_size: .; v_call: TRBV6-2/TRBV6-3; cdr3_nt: TGTGCCAGCAGTTCCCGGGACAGGGGACCACACAATCAGCCCCAGCATTTT; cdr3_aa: CASSSRDRGPHNQPQHF
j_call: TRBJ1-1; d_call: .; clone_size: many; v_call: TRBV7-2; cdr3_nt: TGTGCCAGCAGCTTAGACGACGGCCTTGAAGCTTTCTTT; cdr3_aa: CASSLDDGLEAFF
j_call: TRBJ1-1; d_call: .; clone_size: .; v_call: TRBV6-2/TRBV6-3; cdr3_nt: TGTGCCAGCAGAAACCCCCTAGGGGGCACTGAAGCTTTCTTT; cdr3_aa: CASRNPLGGTEAFF
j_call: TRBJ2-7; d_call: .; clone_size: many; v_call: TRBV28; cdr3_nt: TGTGCCAGCAGTCAATCAGGGGGGAGGTACGAGCAGTACTTC; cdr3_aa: CASSQSGGRYEQYF
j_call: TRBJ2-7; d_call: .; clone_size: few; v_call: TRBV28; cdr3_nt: TGTGCCAGCAGATCAGCGCTCGTCTACGAGCAGTACTTC; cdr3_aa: CASRSALVYEQYF
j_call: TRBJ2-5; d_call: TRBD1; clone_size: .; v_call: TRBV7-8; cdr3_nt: TGTGCCAGCAGCTTAGGGACAGGGGTATCAGAGACCCAGTACTTC; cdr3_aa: CASSLGTGVSETQYF
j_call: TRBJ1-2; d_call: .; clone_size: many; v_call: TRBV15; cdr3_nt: TGTGCCACCAGCAGAGATGACAGACCCTACTATGGCTACACCTTC; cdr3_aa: CATSRDDRPYYGYTF
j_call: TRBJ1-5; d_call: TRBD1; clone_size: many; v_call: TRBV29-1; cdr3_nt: TGCAGCGTTAGGGACAGCCAAGCTAATCAGCCCCAGCATTTT; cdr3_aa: CSVRDSQANQPQHF
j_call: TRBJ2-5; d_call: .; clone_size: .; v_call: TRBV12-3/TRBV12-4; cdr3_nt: TGTGCCAGCAGTCCGGGCGGAGGAGGGGGAGAGACCCAGTACTTC; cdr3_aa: CASSPGGGGGETQYF
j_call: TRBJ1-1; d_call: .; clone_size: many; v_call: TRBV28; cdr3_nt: TGTGCCAGCAGTGTCGACAGTGACACTGAAGCTTTCTTT; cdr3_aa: CASSVDSDTEAFF
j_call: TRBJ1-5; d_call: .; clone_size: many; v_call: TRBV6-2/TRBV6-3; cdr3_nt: TGTGCCAGCAGTTACAGGGAAGGTCAGCCCCAGCATTTT; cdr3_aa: CASSYREGQPQHF
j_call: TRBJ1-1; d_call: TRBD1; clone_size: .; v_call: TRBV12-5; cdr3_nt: TGTGCTAGTGGCAGGGGACAGGGGGGCACTGAAGCTTTCTTT; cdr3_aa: CASGRGQGGTEAFF
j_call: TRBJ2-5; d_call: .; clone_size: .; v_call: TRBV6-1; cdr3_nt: TGTGCCAGCATAGGGCAAGAGACCCAGTACTTC; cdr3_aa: CASIGQETQYF
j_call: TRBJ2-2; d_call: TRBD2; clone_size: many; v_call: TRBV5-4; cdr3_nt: TGTGCCAGCAGCTTGGCACAAGGACTAGCGGGGACCGGGGAGCTGTTTTTT; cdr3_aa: CASSLAQGLAGTGELFF
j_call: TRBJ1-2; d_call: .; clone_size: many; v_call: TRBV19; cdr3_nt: TGTGCCAGTAGTACCCTAACGGACGGAAATGGCTACACCTTC; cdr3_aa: CASSTLTDGNGYTF
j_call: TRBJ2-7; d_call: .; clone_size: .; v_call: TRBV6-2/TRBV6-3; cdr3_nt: TGTGCCAGCAGTTACTCCTGGACCTACTCCTACGAGCAGTACTTC; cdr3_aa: CASSYSWTYSYEQYF
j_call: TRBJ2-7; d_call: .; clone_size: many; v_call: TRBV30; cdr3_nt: TGTGCCTGGAGTGTACTCCGGGCTGGTTCGAGGAAGCAGTACTTC; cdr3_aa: CAWSVLRAGSRKQYF
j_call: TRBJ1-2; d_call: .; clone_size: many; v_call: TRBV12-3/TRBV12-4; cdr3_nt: TGTGCCAGCAGTTCGGGGGGGGGGAGGACCGCTAACTATGGCTACACCTTC; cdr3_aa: CASSSGGGRTANYGYTF
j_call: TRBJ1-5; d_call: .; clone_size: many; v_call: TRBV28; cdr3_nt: TGTGCCAGCAGTCTGGGACGGATCAATCAGCCCCAGCATTTT; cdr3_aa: CASSLGRINQPQHF
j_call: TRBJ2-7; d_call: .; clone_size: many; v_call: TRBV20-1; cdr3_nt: TGCAGTGCACACATATCGACAGGGAGGTACGAGCAGTACTTC; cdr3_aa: CSAHISTGRYEQYF
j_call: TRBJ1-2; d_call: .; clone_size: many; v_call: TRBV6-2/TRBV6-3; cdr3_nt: TGTGCCAGCAGTTACTCCGGTGCTTCATATGGCTACACCTTC; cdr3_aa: CASSYSGASYGYTF
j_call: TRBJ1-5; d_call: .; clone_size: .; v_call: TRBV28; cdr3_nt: TGTGCCAGCAGTTTGGTAGGACTTAGCAATCAGCCCCAGCATTTT; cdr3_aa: CASSLVGLSNQPQHF
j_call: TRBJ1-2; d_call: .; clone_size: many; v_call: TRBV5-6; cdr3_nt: TGTGCCAGCAGCTTGGGTCGTCTAGGGGTTGGCTACACCTTC; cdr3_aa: CASSLGRLGVGYTF
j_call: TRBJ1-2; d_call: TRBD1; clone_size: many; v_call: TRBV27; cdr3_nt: TGTGCCAGCAGTTTAGGCCTAGGGGGCGGCTATGGCTACACCTTC; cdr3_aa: CASSLGLGGGYGYTF
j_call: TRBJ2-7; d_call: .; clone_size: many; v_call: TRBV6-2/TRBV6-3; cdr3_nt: TGTGCCAGCACTCGGGACACTCCTACCTACGAGCAGTACTTC; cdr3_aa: CASTRDTPTYEQYF
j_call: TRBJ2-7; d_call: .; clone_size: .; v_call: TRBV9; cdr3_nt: TGTGCCAGCAGCGGGAGTCCTCCCTACGAGCAGTACTTC; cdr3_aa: CASSGSPPYEQYF
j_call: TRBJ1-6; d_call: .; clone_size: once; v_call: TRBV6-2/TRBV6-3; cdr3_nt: TGTGCCACCCGTGGGGGACATCCAAATTCACCCCTCCACTTT; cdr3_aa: CATRGGHPNSPLHF
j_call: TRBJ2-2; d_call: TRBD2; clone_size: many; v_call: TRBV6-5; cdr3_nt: TGTGCCAGCATCCGGCTAGCGGGAAGTACCGGGGAGCTGTTTTTT; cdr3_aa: CASIRLAGSTGELFF
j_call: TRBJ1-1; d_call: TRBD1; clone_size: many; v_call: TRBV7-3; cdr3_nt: TGTGCCAGCAGCTTAACCAGGACAGGCGAAGCTTTCTTT; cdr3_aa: CASSLTRTGEAFF
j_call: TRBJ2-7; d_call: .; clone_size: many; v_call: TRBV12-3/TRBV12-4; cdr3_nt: TGTGCCAGCAGTCCCCCGGGTAGCGGCTACGAGCAGTACTTC; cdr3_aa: CASSPPGSGYEQYF
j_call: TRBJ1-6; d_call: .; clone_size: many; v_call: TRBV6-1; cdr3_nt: TGTGCCAGCAGTGAAAATCTGGGAGACAATTCACCCCTCCACTTT; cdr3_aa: CASSENLGDNSPLHF
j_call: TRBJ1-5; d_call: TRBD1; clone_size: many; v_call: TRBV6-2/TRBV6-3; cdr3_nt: TGTGCCAGCAGTGCACCGGGACAGCGCAATCAGCCCCAGCATTTT; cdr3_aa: CASSAPGQRNQPQHF
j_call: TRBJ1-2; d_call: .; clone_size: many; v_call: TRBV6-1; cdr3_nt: TGTGCCAGCAGTGAAGACCCGCAAGGCCCGCGGGGCTACACCTTC; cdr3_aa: CASSEDPQGPRGYTF
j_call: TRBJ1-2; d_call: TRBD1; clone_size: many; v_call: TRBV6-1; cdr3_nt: TGTGCCAGCAGGCCTTCGACAGGGGACTATGGCTACACCTTC; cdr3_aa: CASRPSTGDYGYTF